A selection of T cell receptor beta chains follows, all from one sample in a study of CD4 T cells in relation to SARS-CoV-2 and coronaviruses. Using immunoSEQ multiplex PCR, the repertoire was profiled, and TCRdb retains in-frame clones only, with some absent. The table shows about 25,000 clones, with 75% to 85% occurring only once. Their recognized antigens are unknown. The sequenced sample was CD4+ T cells from PBMCs, cultured in vitro. These receptors came from a human donor in good health. The CDR3 runs from the conserved cysteine through the conserved F or W. The order of the fields is J gene, clone size, D gene, V gene, CDR3 protein, CDR3 DNA. The D gene is left open where the match is weak. Clone size is not always given. Where it is, it says once, few, many or a class for expanded clones.

>TRBJ1-2|NA|NA|TRBV28
CASSLANYGYTF
TGTGCCAGCAGTTTAGCTAACTATGGCTACACCTTC
>TRBJ2-7|once|TRBD1|TRBV5-1
CASSPGTGGFEQYF
TGCGCCAGCAGCCCCGGGACAGGGGGCTTCGAGCAGTACTTC
>TRBJ2-7|NA|TRBD2|TRBV15
CATSRGGLAGLTSYEQYF
TGTGCCACCAGCAGAGGGGGGCTAGCGGGACTAACTTCCTACGAGCAGTACTTC
>TRBJ1-5|few|TRBD1|TRBV12-3/TRBV12-4
CASSLWGQTHF
TGTGCCAGCAGTTTATGGGGACAGACCCACTTT
>TRBJ2-3|once|TRBD1|TRBV19
CASSAGQGGVTDTQYF
TGTGCCAGTAGTGCCGGACAGGGCGGGGTAACAGATACGCAGTATTTT
>TRBJ1-2|NA|TRBD1|TRBV18
CASSPGTGRLSGYTF
TGTGCCAGCTCGCCCGGGACAGGGAGATTAAGCGGCTACACCTTC
>TRBJ2-7|few|NA|TRBV19
CASSSMIGSYEQYF
TGTGCCAGTAGTAGCATGATAGGCTCCTACGAGCAGTACTTC
>TRBJ2-1|NA|NA|TRBV19
CASSPFLESYNEQFF
TGTGCCAGTAGTCCTTTCCTCGAAAGCTACAATGAGCAGTTCTTC
>TRBJ2-1|NA|NA|TRBV18
CASSPPFETMSSYNEQFF
TGTGCCAGCTCACCACCTTTCGAGACAATGAGCTCCTACAATGAGCAGTTCTTC
>TRBJ2-5|few|NA|TRBV6-2/TRBV6-3
CASSYGDDDQETQYF
TGTGCCAGCAGTTATGGGGACGACGACCAAGAGACCCAGTACTTC
>TRBJ1-1|NA|NA|TRBV9
CASSVGVIDYTEAFF
TGTGCCAGCAGCGTAGGTGTCATCGATTACACTGAAGCTTTCTTT
>TRBJ2-3|NA|NA|TRBV7-3
CASSDTDTQYF
TGTGCCAGCAGCGACACAGATACGCAGTATTTT
>TRBJ1-1|NA|TRBD1|TRBV6-4
CASSESGTGERYTEAFF
TGTGCCAGCAGTGAGTCCGGGACAGGGGAAAGGTACACTGAAGCTTTCTTT
>TRBJ1-1|NA|NA|TRBV6-5
CASSYSEGQAFF
TGTGCCAGCAGTTACTCGGAGGGACAAGCTTTCTTT
>TRBJ1-1|few|TRBD1|TRBV30
CAWSSTGGTEAFF
TGTGCCTGGAGTAGTACAGGGGGTACTGAAGCTTTCTTT
>TRBJ2-7|NA|TRBD2|TRBV5-1
CASSFGTSGYEQYF
TGCGCCAGCAGCTTCGGGACTAGCGGCTACGAGCAGTACTTC
>TRBJ1-6|once|NA|TRBV7-3
CASSLTTEMTPLHF
TGTGCCAGCAGCTTGACCACAGAGATGACACCCCTCCACTTT
>TRBJ2-7|NA|TRBD2|TRBV6-6
CASSYWGRANDEQYF
TGTGCCAGCAGTTACTGGGGGAGGGCCAATGACGAGCAGTACTTC
>TRBJ1-1|NA|TRBD1|TRBV2
CASSEGQTNTEAFF
TGTGCCAGCAGTGAGGGACAGACAAACACTGAAGCTTTCTTT
>TRBJ2-1|NA|TRBD2|TRBV9
CASSISGTSGSTEQFF
TGTGCCAGCAGCATTTCCGGGACTAGCGGGAGCACTGAGCAGTTCTTC
>TRBJ1-6|NA|NA|TRBV27
CVSGLRNSPLHF
TGTGTTTCGGGGCTCCGGAACTCACCCCTCCACTTT
>TRBJ1-4|NA|NA|TRBV19
CASTGGGQNEKLFF
TGTGCCAGTACCGGGGGGGGGCAGAATGAAAAACTGTTTTTT
>TRBJ2-2|NA|TRBD1|TRBV27
CASRPIGREGAVGELFF
TGTGCCAGCAGACCCATTGGGCGAGAGGGGGCGGTCGGGGAGCTGTTTTTT
>TRBJ1-5|NA|NA|TRBV7-9
CASSPQGGSNQPQHF
TGTGCCAGCAGCCCGCAAGGGGGGTCCAATCAGCCCCAGCATTTT
>TRBJ1-5|NA|NA|TRBV19
CASSKDGDQPQHF
TGTGCCAGTAGTAAGGACGGAGATCAGCCCCAGCATTTT
>TRBJ1-4|NA|NA|TRBV7-9
CASSLAYVGRGNEKLFF
TGTGCCAGCAGCTTAGCGTACGTGGGACGGGGAAATGAAAAACTGTTTTTT
>TRBJ2-1|NA|NA|TRBV7-6
CASSLGSVVRGYNEQFF
TGTGCCAGCAGCTTAGGGAGTGTAGTCCGGGGGTACAATGAGCAGTTCTTC
>TRBJ2-3|NA|TRBD2|TRBV5-1
CASSLVLAGGPRVKVTQYF
TGCGCCAGCAGCTTGGTACTAGCGGGAGGGCCGAGAGTTAAGGTTACGCAGTATTTT
>TRBJ1-2|NA|NA|TRBV3-1/TRBV3-2
CASSEAGKEGGYTF
TGTGCCAGCAGCGAAGCAGGGAAGGAGGGTGGCTACACCTTC
>TRBJ2-4|NA|TRBD1|TRBV18
CASSPTQGLAKNIQYF
TGTGCCAGCTCACCTACACAGGGGTTGGCCAAAAACATTCAGTACTTC
>TRBJ2-1|NA|NA|TRBV29-1
CSVERRGPPNNEQFF
TGCAGCGTTGAAAGGCGGGGACCCCCAAACAATGAGCAGTTCTTC
>TRBJ2-3|NA|NA|TRBV27
CASSLSGEASATQYF
TGTGCCAGCAGTTTATCGGGAGAGGCGTCCGCTACGCAGTATTTT
>TRBJ2-3|once|NA|TRBV24-1
CATSDQGGGDTQYF
TGTGCCACCAGTGACCAAGGGGGGGGCGATACGCAGTATTTT
>TRBJ1-2|once|NA|TRBV29-1
CSVDWVYGYTF
TGCAGCGTTGATTGGGTCTATGGCTACACCTTC
>TRBJ2-7|NA|TRBD2|TRBV7-3
CASSPGLAGAYEQYF
TGTGCCAGCAGCCCCGGTCTAGCGGGAGCCTACGAGCAGTACTTC
>TRBJ2-3|NA|NA|TRBV9
CASSVLSEGSDTQYF
TGTGCCAGCAGCGTACTTTCCGAGGGCAGTGATACGCAGTATTTT
>TRBJ1-1|large|NA|TRBV6-6
CASSYSKGLGDTEAFF
TGTGCCAGCAGTTACTCCAAAGGGTTGGGGGACACTGAAGCTTTCTTT
>TRBJ2-7|NA|TRBD1|TRBV7-9
CASSYGTETYEQYF
TGTGCCAGCAGCTACGGGACAGAGACCTACGAGCAGTACTTC
>TRBJ1-4|NA|NA|TRBV6-1
CASSEARDLRLF
TGTGCCAGCAGTGAAGCAAGGGACCTCAGACTTTTT
>TRBJ1-6|NA|NA|TRBV10-3
CAIRQAGVSPLHF
TGTGCCATCAGGCAGGCAGGGGTTTCACCCCTCCACTTT
>TRBJ2-7|NA|NA|TRBV12-3/TRBV12-4
CASSFQTGEQYF
TGTGCCAGCAGTTTCCAGACGGGCGAGCAGTACTTC
>TRBJ2-7|NA|TRBD2|TRBV6-5
CASRLAGAGLDEQYF
TGTGCCAGCAGGTTAGCGGGAGCGGGTTTAGACGAGCAGTACTTC
>TRBJ2-5|NA|TRBD1|TRBV5-1
CASSLGTGGAETQYF
TGCGCCAGCAGCTTGGGAACAGGGGGCGCGGAGACCCAGTACTTC
>TRBJ1-2|NA|NA|TRBV18
CASSPPRGDGYTF
TGTGCCAGCTCACCACCACGGGGGGATGGCTACACCTTC
>TRBJ2-6|NA|TRBD2|TRBV19
CASSRPGGPTGANVLTF
TGTGCCAGTAGTAGACCGGGAGGGCCTACTGGGGCCAACGTCCTGACTTTC
>TRBJ1-4|NA|NA|TRBV6-5
CASSYRKGRNEKLFF
TGTGCCAGCAGTTACAGGAAGGGAAGAAATGAAAAACTGTTTTTT
>TRBJ2-2|NA|TRBD1|TRBV27
CASSFILWQGAHGGELFF
TGTGCCAGCAGTTTTATTTTATGGCAGGGGGCGCATGGCGGGGAGCTGTTTTTT